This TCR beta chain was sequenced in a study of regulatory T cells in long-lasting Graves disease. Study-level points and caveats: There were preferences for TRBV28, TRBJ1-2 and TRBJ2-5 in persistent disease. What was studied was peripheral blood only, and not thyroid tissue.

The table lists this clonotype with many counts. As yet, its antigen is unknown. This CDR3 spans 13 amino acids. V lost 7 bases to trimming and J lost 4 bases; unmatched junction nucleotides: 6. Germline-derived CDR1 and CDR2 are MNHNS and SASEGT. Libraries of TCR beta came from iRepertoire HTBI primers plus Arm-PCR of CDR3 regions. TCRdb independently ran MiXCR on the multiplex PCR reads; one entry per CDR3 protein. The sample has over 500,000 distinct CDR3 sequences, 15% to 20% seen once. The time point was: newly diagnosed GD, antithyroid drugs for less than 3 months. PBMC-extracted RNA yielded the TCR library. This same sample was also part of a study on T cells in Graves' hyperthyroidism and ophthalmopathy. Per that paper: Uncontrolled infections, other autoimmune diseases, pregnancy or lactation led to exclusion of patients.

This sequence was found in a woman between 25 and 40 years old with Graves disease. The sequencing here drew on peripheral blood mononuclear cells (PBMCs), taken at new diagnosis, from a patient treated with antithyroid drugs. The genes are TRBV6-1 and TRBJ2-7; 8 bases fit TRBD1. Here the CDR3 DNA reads TGTGCCAGCAAGGGGGACAGGACGTACGAGCAGTACTTC. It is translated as CASKGDRTYEQYF.